These 5 T cell receptor beta chains were all obtained from the same sample, sequenced in a study of shared clonotypes between healthy human individuals. Only CD45RO-negative cells positively selected for CCR7 counted as naive CD8 cells, so terminally differentiated effector memory CD45RA+ cells were excluded. Assay used: immunoSEQ multiplex PCR; TCRdb lists only in-frame clones, some missing. The sample lists hundreds of thousands of clones, roughly 92% occurring once. The sequenced sample consisted of naive CD8+ T cells sorted from blood. Receptors were obtained from a man aged 25-45 years in good health.

This chain's CDR3 is CATSRDGPYEQYF. Written as DNA, the CDR3 is TGTGCCACCAGCCGGGACGGTCCCTACGAGCAGTACTTC. The rearrangement uses TRBV15 and TRBJ2-7; either TRBD1 or TRBD2 may supply D (5 bases each). This CDR3 contains 13 residues. CDR1 and CDR2 (germline): LNHNV, YYDKDF (reference sequence). Trimming took 5 bases from V and 2 from J, leaving 10 bases between them.

As DNA, the CDR3 is TGTGCCAGCAGCGTCACTAGAGGTCTCAATGAGCAGTTCTTC. This gives the protein CASSVTRGLNEQFF. The chain links TRBV7-9 to TRBJ2-1; weak D call: TRBD2 (5 bases). Germline CDR1 and CDR2: SEHNR and FQNEAQ (reference sequence). This CDR3 region has 14 residues. V lost 5 bases and J lost 6, with 14 bases in between.

The chain uses TRBV11-2 and TRBJ2-7; D might be TRBD2 (6 bases). The CDR3 length is 16 residues. Germline CDR1 and CDR2: SGHAT and FQNNGV. Between the trimmed V and J ends, which lost 3 bases and 3 bases, there was a span of 18 bases. The CDR3 region is CASSFLADLLDYEQYF. The CDR3, as DNA: TGTGCCAGCAGCTTTTTAGCGGACCTACTGGACTACGAGCAGTACTTC.

The rearrangement joins TRBV2 to TRBJ1-1; D is possibly TRBD1 (5 bases). This CDR3 contains 14 residues. CDR1 and CDR2 (germline): SNHLY, FYNNEI. The germline V and J ends were trimmed by 8 bases and 0 bases, with 13 bases remaining between them. CDR3 in DNA: TGTGCCAGCCCGAACTCGGGGCTGAACACTGAAGCTTTCTTT. It translates to CASPNSGLNTEAFF.

This sequence joins TRBV5-4 and TRBJ2-5; maybe TRBD2 (6 bases). Germline V gene sequence: CDR1 SGHNT, CDR2 YYREEE (reference sequence). Deletions cut 4 bases from V and 4 bases from J, with 17 bases between. The CDR3 is 15 amino acids. The CDR3 DNA reads as TGTGCCAGCAGCACCCCCCCGGGAGAAATAGAGACCCAGTACTTC. The encoded protein is CASSTPPGEIETQYF.